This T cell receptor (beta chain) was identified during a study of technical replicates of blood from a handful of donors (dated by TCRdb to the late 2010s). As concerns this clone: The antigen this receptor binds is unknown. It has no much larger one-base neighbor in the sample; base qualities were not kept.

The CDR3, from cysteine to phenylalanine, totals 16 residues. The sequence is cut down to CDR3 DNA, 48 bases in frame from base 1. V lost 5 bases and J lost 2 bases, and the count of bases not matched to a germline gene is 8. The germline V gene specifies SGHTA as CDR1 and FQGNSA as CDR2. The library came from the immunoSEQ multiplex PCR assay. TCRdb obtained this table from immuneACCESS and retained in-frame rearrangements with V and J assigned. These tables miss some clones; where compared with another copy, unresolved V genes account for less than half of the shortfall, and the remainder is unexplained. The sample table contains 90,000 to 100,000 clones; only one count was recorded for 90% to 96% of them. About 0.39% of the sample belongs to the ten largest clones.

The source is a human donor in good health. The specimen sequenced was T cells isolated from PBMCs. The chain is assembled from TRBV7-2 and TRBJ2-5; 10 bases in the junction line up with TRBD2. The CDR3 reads CASSIGTSAGQETQYF. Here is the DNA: TGTGCCAGCAGCATAGGGACTAGCGCGGGACAAGAGACCCAGTACTTC.